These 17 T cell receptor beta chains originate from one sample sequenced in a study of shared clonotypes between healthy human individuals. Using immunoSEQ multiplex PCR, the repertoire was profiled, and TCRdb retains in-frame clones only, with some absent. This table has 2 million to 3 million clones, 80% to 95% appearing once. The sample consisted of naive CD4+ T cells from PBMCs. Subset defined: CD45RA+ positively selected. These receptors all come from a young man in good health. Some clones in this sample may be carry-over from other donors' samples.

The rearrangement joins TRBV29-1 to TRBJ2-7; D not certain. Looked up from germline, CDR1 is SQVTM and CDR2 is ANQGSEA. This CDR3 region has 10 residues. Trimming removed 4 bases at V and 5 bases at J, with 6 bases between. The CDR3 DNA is TGCAGCGTTGTTGGGAACGAGCAGTACTTC. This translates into CSVVGNEQYF.

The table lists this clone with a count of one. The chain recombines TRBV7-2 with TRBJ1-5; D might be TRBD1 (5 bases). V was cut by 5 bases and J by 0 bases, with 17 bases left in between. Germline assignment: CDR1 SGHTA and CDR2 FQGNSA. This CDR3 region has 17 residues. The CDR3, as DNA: TGTGCCAGCAGCCCGAGGGACCGAACATATAGCAATCAGCCCCAGCATTTT. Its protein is CASSPRDRTYSNQPQHF.

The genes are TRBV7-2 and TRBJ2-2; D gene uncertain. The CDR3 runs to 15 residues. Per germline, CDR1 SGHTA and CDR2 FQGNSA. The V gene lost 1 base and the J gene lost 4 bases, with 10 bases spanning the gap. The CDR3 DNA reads TGTGCCAGCAGCTTAGGGCCCGGCCTCACCGGGGAGCTGTTTTTT. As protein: CASSLGPGLTGELFF.

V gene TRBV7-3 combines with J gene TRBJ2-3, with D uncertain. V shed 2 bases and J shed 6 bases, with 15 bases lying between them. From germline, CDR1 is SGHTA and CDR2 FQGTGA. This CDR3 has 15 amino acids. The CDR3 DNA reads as TGTGCCAGCAGCTTATGGGGTGGGTTTTCCGATACGCAGTATTTT. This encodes CASSLWGGFSDTQYF.

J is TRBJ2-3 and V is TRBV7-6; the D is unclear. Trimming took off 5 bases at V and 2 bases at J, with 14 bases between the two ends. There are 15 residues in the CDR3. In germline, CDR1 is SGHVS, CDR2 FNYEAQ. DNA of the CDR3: TGTGCCAGCAGCCAGAGAGGTCCGCCCACAGATACGCAGTATTTT. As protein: CASSQRGPPTDTQYF.

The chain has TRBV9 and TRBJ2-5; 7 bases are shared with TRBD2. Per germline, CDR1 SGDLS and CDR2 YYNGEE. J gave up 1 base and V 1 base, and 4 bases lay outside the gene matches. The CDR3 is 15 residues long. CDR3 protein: CASSVKAGRQETQYF. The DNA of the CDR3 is TGTGCCAGCAGCGTAAAAGCGGGACGCCAAGAGACCCAGTACTTC.

CDR3 in amino acids: CASSQEGLPGTGELFF. CDR3 nucleotides: TGTGCCAGCAGCCAAGAAGGTCTCCCTGGGACCGGGGAGCTGTTTTTT. The chain uses TRBV4-2 and TRBJ2-2; D gene unclear. CDR3 length: 16 amino acids. V was pared by 0 bases and J by 5 bases, with 13 bases between. CDR1 is LGHNA and CDR2 is YNFKEQ in the germline V gene.

CDR3 nucleotide sequence: TGCAGTGCCCAGTACGAGCAGTACTTC. The encoded protein is CSAQYEQYF. The genes are TRBV20-1 and TRBJ2-7; D unclear. The V gene lost 6 bases and the J gene lost 4 bases, with 4 bases spanning the gap. There are 9 residues in the CDR3. CDR1 DFQATT and CDR2 SNEGSKA come from the germline V gene (reference sequence).

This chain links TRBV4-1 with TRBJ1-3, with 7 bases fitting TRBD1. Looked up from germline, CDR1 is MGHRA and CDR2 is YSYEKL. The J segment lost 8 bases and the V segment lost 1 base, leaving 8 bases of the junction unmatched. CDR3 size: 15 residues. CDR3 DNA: TGCGCCAGCAGCCAAGGCCCGACAGGGAAGGACACCATATATTTT. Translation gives CASSQGPTGKDTIYF.

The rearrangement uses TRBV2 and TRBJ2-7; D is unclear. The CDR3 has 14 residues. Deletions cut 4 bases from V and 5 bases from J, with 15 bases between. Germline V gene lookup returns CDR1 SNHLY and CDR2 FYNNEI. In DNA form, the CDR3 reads TGTGCCAGCAGTGTCTCCAGCAAAAGGCACGAGCAGTACTTC. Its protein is CASSVSSKRHEQYF.

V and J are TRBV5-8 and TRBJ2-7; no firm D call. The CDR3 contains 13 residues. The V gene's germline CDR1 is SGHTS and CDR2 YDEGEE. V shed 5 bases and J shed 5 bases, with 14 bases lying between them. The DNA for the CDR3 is TGTGCCAGCAGGTGGTTCTGGGTTCACGAGCAGTACTTC. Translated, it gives CASRWFWVHEQYF.

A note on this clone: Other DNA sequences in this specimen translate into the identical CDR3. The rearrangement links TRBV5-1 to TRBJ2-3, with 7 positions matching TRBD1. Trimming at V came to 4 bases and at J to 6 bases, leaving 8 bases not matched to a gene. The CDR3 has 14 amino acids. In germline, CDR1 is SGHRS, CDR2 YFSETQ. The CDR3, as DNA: TGCGCCAGCAGCCCGCGACAGGGAGAGGATACGCAGTATTTT. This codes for CASSPRQGEDTQYF. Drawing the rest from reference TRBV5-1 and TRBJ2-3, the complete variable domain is KAGVTQTPRYLIKTRGQQVTLSCSPISGHRSVSWYQQTPGQGLQFLFEYFSETQRNKGNFPGRFSGRQFSNSRSEMNVSTLELGDSALYLCASSPRQGEDTQYFGPGTRLTVL.

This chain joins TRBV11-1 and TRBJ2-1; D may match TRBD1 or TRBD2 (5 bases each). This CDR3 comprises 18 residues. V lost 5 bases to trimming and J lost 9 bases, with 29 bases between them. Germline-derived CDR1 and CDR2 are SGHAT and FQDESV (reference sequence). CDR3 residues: CASSPARVLGLERGEQFF. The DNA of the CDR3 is TGTGCCAGCAGCCCTGCCCGGGTCCTAGGTCTCGAGAGGGGTGAGCAGTTCTTC.

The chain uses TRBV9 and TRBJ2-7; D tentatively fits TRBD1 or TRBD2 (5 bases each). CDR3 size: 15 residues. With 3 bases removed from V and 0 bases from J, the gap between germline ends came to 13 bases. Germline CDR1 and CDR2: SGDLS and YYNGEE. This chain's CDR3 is CASSGGPGSSYEQYF. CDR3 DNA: TGTGCCAGCAGCGGGGGACCGGGTAGCTCCTACGAGCAGTACTTC. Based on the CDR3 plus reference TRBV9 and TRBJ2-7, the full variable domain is DSGVTQTPKHLITATGQRVTLRCSPRSGDLSVYWYQQSLDQGLQFLIQYYNGEERAKGNILERFSAQQFPDLHSELNLSSLELGDSALYFCASSGGPGSSYEQYFGPGTRLTVT.

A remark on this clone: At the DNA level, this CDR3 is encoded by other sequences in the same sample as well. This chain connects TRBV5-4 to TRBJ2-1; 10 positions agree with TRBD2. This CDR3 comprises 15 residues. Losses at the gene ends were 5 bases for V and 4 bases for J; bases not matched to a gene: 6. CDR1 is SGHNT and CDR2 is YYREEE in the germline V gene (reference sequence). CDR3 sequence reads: CASRRTSGSYNEQFF. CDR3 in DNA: TGTGCCAGCAGACGGACTAGCGGTAGTTACAATGAGCAGTTCTTC. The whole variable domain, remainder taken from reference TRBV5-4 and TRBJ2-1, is ETGVTQSPTHLIKTRGQQVTLRCSSQSGHNTVSWYQQALGQGPQFIFQYYREEENGRGNFPPRFSGLQFPNYSSELNVNALELDDSALYLCASRRTSGSYNEQFFGPGTRLTVL.

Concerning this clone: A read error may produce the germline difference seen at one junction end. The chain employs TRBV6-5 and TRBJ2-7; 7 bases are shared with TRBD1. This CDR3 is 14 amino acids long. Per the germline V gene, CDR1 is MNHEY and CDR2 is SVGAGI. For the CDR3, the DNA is TGTGCCAGCATTTACCGACAGGGCCCCTACGAGCAGTACTTC. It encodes CASIYRQGPYEQYF.

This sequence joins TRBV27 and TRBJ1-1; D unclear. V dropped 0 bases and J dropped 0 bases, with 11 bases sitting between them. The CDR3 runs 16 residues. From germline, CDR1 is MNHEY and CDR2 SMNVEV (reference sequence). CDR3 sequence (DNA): TGTGCCAGCAGTTTATCTTATACCCTAATGAACACTGAAGCTTTCTTT. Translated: CASSLSYTLMNTEAFF.